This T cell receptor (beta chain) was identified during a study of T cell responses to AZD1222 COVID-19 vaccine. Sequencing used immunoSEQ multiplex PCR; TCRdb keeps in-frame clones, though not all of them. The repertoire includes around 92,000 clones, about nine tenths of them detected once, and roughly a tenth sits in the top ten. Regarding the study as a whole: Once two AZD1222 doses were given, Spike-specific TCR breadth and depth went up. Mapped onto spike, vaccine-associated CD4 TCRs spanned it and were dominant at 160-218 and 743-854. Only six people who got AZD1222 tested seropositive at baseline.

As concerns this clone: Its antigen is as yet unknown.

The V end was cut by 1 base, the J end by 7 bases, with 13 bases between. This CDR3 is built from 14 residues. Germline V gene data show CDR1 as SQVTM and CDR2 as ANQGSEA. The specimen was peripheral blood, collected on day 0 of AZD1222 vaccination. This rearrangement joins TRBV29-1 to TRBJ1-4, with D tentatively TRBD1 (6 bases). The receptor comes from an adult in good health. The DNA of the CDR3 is TGCAGCGTTGAAGTCCAGGGGTCCGCTGAAAAACTGTTTTTT. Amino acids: CSVEVQGSAEKLFF.